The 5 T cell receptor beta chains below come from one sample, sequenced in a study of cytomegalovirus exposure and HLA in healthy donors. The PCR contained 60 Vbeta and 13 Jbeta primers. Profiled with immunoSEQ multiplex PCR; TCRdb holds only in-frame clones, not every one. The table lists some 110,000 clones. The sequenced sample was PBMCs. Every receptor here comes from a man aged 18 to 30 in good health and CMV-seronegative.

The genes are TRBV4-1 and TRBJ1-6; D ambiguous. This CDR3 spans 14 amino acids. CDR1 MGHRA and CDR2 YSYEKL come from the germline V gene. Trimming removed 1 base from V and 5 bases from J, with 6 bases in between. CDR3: CASSQGRDNSPLHF. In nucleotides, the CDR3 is TGCGCCAGCAGCCAAGGACGGGATAATTCACCCCTCCACTTT.

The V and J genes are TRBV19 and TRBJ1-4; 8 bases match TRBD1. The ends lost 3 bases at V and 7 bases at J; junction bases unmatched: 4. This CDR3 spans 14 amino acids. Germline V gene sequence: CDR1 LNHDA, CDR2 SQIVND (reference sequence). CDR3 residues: CASSITGGGEKLFF. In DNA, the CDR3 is TGTGCCAGTAGTATCACAGGGGGTGGTGAAAAACTGTTTTTT.

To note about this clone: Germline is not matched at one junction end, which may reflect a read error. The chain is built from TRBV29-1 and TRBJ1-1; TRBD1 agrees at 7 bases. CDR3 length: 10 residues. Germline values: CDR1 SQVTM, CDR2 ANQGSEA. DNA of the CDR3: TGTGGGCAGGACAGGTCTGAAGCTTTCTTT. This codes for CGQDRSEAFF.

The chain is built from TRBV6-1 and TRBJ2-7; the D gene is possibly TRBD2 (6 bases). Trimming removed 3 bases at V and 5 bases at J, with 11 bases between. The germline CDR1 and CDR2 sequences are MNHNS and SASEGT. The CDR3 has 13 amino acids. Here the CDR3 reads CASSDSWGDEQYF. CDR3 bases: TGTGCCAGCAGTGATTCATGGGGGGACGAGCAGTACTTC.

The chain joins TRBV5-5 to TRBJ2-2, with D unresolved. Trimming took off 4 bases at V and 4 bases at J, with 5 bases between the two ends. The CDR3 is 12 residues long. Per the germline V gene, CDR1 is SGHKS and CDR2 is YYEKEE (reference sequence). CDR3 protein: CASSPITGELFF. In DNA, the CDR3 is TGTGCCAGCAGCCCCATCACCGGGGAGCTGTTTTTT. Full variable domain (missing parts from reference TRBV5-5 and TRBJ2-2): DAGVTQSPTHLIKTRGQQVTLRCSPISGHKSVSWYQQVLGQGPQFIFQYYEKEERGRGNFPDRFSARQFPNYSSELNVNALLLGDSALYLCASSPITGELFFGEGSRLTVL.